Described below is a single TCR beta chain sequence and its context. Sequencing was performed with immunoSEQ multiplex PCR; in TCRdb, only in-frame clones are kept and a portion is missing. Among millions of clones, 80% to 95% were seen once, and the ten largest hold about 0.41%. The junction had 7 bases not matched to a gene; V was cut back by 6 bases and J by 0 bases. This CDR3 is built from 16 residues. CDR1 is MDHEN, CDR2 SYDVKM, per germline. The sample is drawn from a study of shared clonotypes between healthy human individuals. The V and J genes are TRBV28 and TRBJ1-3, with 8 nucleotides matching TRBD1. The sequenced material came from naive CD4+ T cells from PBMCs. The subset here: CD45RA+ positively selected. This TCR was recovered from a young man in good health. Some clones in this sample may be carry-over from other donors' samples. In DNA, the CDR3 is TGTGCCAGCAGGACAGGGGATTGGAGCTCTGGAAACACCATATATTTT. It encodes CASRTGDWSSGNTIYF.